This T cell receptor beta chain was documented in a study of vaccination and CD4 T cells after COVID-19. Study-wide background: It was a median approximately 92 days after diagnosis, with a range of 35 to 161, that post-COVID samples were drawn.

This clonotype has just one count. TCRdb reprocessed the PCR reads with MiXCR, giving one entry per CDR3 protein. The sample includes tens of thousands of distinct CDR3 sequences, around 58% of them seen just once. Germline-derived CDR1 and CDR2 are DFQATT and SNEGSKA (reference sequence). The V gene lost 3 bases and the J gene lost 5 bases, with 16 bases spanning the gap. The CDR3 runs to 14 residues. This TCR derives from a human donor who had recovered from COVID-19. Material: CD4+ T cells from blood, obtained before SARS-CoV-2 vaccination. The chain couples TRBV20-1 to TRBJ1-2; TRBD1 is a possible D gene (5 bases). This chain's CDR3 is CSASTPRAGYGYTF. CDR3 sequence (DNA): TGCAGTGCTAGCACCCCCAGGGCGGGATATGGCTACACCTTC.